The 19 T cell receptor beta chains below come from one sample, sequenced in a study of blood T cell repertoires in COVID-19. Libraries were prepared by immunoSEQ multiplex PCR; TCRdb keeps only in-frame clonotypes and omits some of them. Seen here are 50,000 to 60,000 clones, approximately 91% observed once, and the top ten hold more than 8%. Specimen: peripheral blood. These receptors all come from a man in his sixties with active COVID-19.

The chain couples TRBV5-6 to TRBJ2-3; 12 bases fit TRBD2. V trimming: 5 bases; J trimming: 4 bases; junction bases outside the gene matches: 11. Germline V gene sequence: CDR1 SGHDT, CDR2 YYEEEE. The CDR3 spans 17 residues. The CDR3 sequence is CASRSTSGRRNADTQYF. In nucleotides, the CDR3 is TGTGCCAGCAGGTCCACTAGCGGGAGGAGGAACGCAGATACGCAGTATTTT. The variable domain in full, completed from reference TRBV5-6 and TRBJ2-3, reads DAGVTQSPTHLIKTRGQQVTLRCSPKSGHDTVSWYQQALGQGPQFIFQYYEEEERQRGNFPDRFSGHQFPNYSSELNVNALLLGDSALYLCASRSTSGRRNADTQYFGPGTRLTVL.

The chain joins TRBV5-1 to TRBJ2-2; D might be TRBD1 (5 bases). Germline values: CDR1 SGHRS, CDR2 YFSETQ. V lost 3 bases and J 2 bases, leaving 17 bases between the germline ends. The length of the CDR3 is 17 residues. The CDR3 sequence is CASSSLPDRPNTGELFF. CDR3 DNA: TGCGCCAGCAGCTCCCTGCCAGACAGACCCAACACCGGGGAGCTGTTTTTT.

This chain uses TRBV2 with TRBJ2-6; D is possibly TRBD2 (5 bases). The CDR3 is 16 amino acids. CDR1 is SNHLY and CDR2 is FYNNEI in the germline V gene. The ends were cut back, 2 bases at V and 0 bases at J, with 8 bases in the middle. The CDR3 protein is CASSEYEGSGANVLTF. Here the CDR3 DNA reads TGTGCCAGCAGTGAATACGAGGGCTCTGGGGCCAACGTCCTGACTTTC.

V is TRBV24-1 and J is TRBJ2-5, with 7 nucleotides matching TRBD2. V shed 8 bases, J shed 2 bases, and the junction held 7 bases outside the gene matches. In germline, CDR1 is KGHDR, CDR2 SFDVKD. This CDR3 comprises 14 residues. DNA for the CDR3: TGTGCCACCAAGGTAGGGGAGGGTCAAGAGACCCAGTACTTC. Translated: CATKVGEGQETQYF.

The chain carries TRBV2 and TRBJ2-4; D gene uncertain. Germline V gene sequence: CDR1 SNHLY, CDR2 FYNNEI. The CDR3 runs to 13 residues. The germline V and J ends were trimmed by 3 bases and 5 bases, with 8 bases remaining between them. The CDR3 DNA reads as TGTGCCAGCAGTGAGGGCAGGCAAAACATTCAGTACTTC. Its translation is CASSEGRQNIQYF.

V is TRBV6-4 and J is TRBJ2-1; TRBD2 matches at 13 bases. The junction had 4 bases not matched to a gene; V was cut back by 7 bases and J by 7 bases. Germline-derived CDR1 and CDR2 are MRHNA and SNTAGT. This CDR3 is 14 amino acids long. CDR3 bases: TGTGCCAGCAAGGGACTAGCGGGATTAAATGAGCAGTTCTTC. As protein: CASKGLAGLNEQFF.

This clone was seen a handful of times. The chain employs TRBV27 and TRBJ2-7; TRBD1 might be the D (5 bases). Trimming shortened V by 4 bases and J by 2 bases, and 12 bases separated the two germline ends. This CDR3 comprises 14 residues. Germline CDR1 is MNHEY and CDR2 is SMNVEV (reference sequence). The CDR3 spells CASSYYDRAYEQYF. The DNA of the CDR3 is TGTGCCAGCAGTTACTACGACAGAGCCTACGAGCAGTACTTC.

The rearrangement uses TRBV27 and TRBJ1-2; TRBD1 might be the D (6 bases). The CDR3 extends over 14 amino acids. Trimming stripped 2 bases from V and 3 bases from J, with 10 bases between. Germline CDR1 is MNHEY and CDR2 is SMNVEV (reference sequence). CDR3 bases: TGTGCCAGCAGTTTAGGGGGCTGGGACTATGGCTACACCTTC. As protein: CASSLGGWDYGYTF.

The chain recombines TRBV3-1 (or the pseudogene TRBV3-2) with TRBJ2-7; 7 bases fit TRBD1. V trimming: 1 base; J trimming: 3 bases; junction bases outside the gene matches: 9. This CDR3 has 16 amino acids. Germline V CDR1 and CDR2: LGHDT, YNNKEL (reference sequence). The CDR3 DNA reads as TGTGCCAGCAGCCAAGGGACAGGCCCGCTGATCTACGAGCAGTACTTC. It translates to CASSQGTGPLIYEQYF.

The CDR3: CASGFGQSSYNEQFF. The CDR3 coding sequence is TGTGCTAGTGGTTTTGGGCAGAGTTCCTACAATGAGCAGTTCTTC. The chain employs TRBV12-5 and TRBJ2-1; D is unresolved. V shed 3 bases and J shed 1 base, with 10 bases lying between them. From germline, CDR1 is LGHNT and CDR2 FRNRAP. The CDR3 consists of 15 residues.

The chain couples TRBV5-4 to TRBJ1-2; D unresolved. The CDR3 length is 13 residues. V lost 2 bases to trimming and J lost 5 bases, with 10 bases between them. CDR1 SGHNT and CDR2 YYREEE come from the germline V gene (reference sequence). The CDR3 nucleotides read TGTGCCAGCAGCTTTGAGGGCGGTTATGGCTACACCTTC. Protein: CASSFEGGYGYTF.

The count of this clone is one. The J gene is TRBJ2-1, the V gene TRBV5-1; D gene ambiguous. The CDR3 has 14 residues. V was clipped by 0 bases and J by 1 base, with 5 bases between them. Germline assignment: CDR1 SGHRS and CDR2 YFSETQ. The CDR3 loop reads CASSLGESYNEQFF. The CDR3 nucleotides read TGCGCCAGCAGCTTGGGAGAATCCTACAATGAGCAGTTCTTC.

This clone was observed a single time. The chain has TRBV25-1 and TRBJ1-2, with TRBD1 as a possible D gene (5 bases). Germline CDR1 MGHDK, CDR2 SYGVNS. This CDR3 is built from 15 residues. The ends were cut back, 2 bases at V and 4 bases at J, with 14 bases in the middle. CDR3 coding DNA: TGTGCCAGCAGTGAAAGTTGGGGGGGGAGCTATGGCTACACCTTC. It specifies CASSESWGGSYGYTF.

This clone appeared a single time. The chain employs TRBV28 and TRBJ1-6; D may be TRBD1 (6 bases). This CDR3 is 12 amino acids long. Germline V lookup: CDR1 MDHEN, CDR2 SYDVKM. The V and J ends lost 5 bases and 11 bases respectively, with 10 bases between them. In DNA form, the CDR3 reads TGTGCCAGCAGTACAGGGCCGACACCCCTCCACTTT. It codes for CASSTGPTPLHF. The full variable domain, its missing parts supplied by reference TRBV28 and TRBJ1-6, is DVKVTQSSRYLVKRTGEKVFLECVQDMDHENMFWYRQDPGLGLRLIYFSYDVKMKEKGDIPEGYSVSREKKERFSLILESASTNQTSMYLCASSTGPTPLHFGNGTRLTVT.

The rearrangement links TRBV15 to TRBJ2-7, with 9 bases matching TRBD2. The CDR3 sequence is 14 residues long. J was trimmed by 7 bases and V by 6 bases; bases with no gene match: 10. Germline CDR1 is LNHNV and CDR2 is YYDKDF (reference sequence). CDR3: CATRPGTSPREQYF. Written as DNA, the CDR3 is TGTGCCACCAGACCCGGGACTAGCCCTCGGGAGCAGTACTTC.

The chain is built from TRBV5-1 and TRBJ1-5; no definite D call. V was shortened by 4 bases and J by 7 bases, with 15 bases between the two germline ends. The CDR3 covers 14 residues. Germline V lookup: CDR1 SGHRS, CDR2 YFSETQ. Written as DNA, the CDR3 is TGCGCCAGCAGCGCCGAGGGAAGTGGGCAGCCCCAGCATTTT. Protein: CASSAEGSGQPQHF.

The chain joins TRBV10-3 to TRBJ1-5, with D possibly being TRBD1 (5 bases). This CDR3 is built from 17 residues. Trimming took 0 bases from V and 5 from J, leaving 17 bases between them. Germline assignment: CDR1 ENHRY and CDR2 SYGVKD. This CDR3 reads CAISESVGQGYDQPQHF. CDR3 bases: TGTGCCATCAGTGAGTCGGTGGGGCAGGGTTACGATCAGCCCCAGCATTTT.

This clone showed up just a few times. The rearrangement links TRBV5-4 to TRBJ2-7; weak D call: TRBD1 (5 bases). The V gene's germline CDR1 is SGHNT and CDR2 YYREEE (reference sequence). The CDR3 sequence is 15 residues long. The germline V and J ends were trimmed by 0 bases and 5 bases, with 15 bases remaining between them. This CDR3 is CASSLGGGASHEQYF. CDR3 nucleotide sequence: TGTGCCAGCAGCTTGGGGGGTGGGGCTTCCCACGAGCAGTACTTC.

This clone has only a few counts. The CDR3 region is CASSKRQANTGELFF. In nucleotides, the CDR3 is TGCGCCAGCAGTAAACGACAGGCGAACACCGGGGAGCTGTTTTTT. The chain has TRBV10-1 and TRBJ2-2, with D tentatively TRBD1 (6 bases). Germline assignment: CDR1 WNHNN and CDR2 SYGVQD (reference sequence). The CDR3 has 15 residues. Trimming took off 5 bases at V and 0 bases at J, with 10 bases between the two ends.